These T cell receptor beta chains were read from a single sample in a study of blood T cell repertoires in COVID-19. Clones were read by immunoSEQ multiplex PCR, and TCRdb kept only the in-frame ones, dropping some. The table records 100,000 to 150,000 clones, 84% of them present only once. Sequenced input: peripheral blood. The receptors stem from a woman of 80 years or more with acute or convalescent COVID-19. Each CDR3 is given with its conserved first and last residue. The D gene is left open where the match is weak. Clone size is given for some rows only: seen once, a few or many times, or a class if the clone is expanded.

>TRBD1|16|TRBV4-1|NA|TRBJ2-7
CASSPRTGVLTHEQYF
TGCGCCAGCAGCCCGCGGACAGGCGTTTTGACTCACGAGCAGTACTTC
>TRBD2|17|TRBV9|NA|TRBJ2-1
CASSAGTSGGMGYEQFF
TGTGCCAGCAGCGCTGGGACTAGCGGGGGGATGGGATATGAGCAGTTCTTC
>TRBD1|14|TRBV29-1|NA|TRBJ1-2
CSAKTGGADYGYTF
TGCAGCGCAAAGACAGGGGGCGCTGACTATGGCTACACCTTC
>TRBD1|14|TRBV4-1|NA|TRBJ1-5
CASSYRQGDQPQHF
TGCGCCAGCAGCTACCGACAGGGGGATCAGCCCCAGCATTTT
>NA|15|TRBV18|NA|TRBJ2-1
CASSPLQQSYNEQFF
TGTGCCAGCTCACCACTGCAACAGAGTTACAATGAGCAGTTCTTC
>NA|13|TRBV29-1|NA|TRBJ2-5
CSVAFSPRETQYF
TGCAGCGTGGCCTTTAGCCCCCGGGAGACCCAGTACTTC
>NA|12|TRBV7-9|NA|TRBJ2-7
CASSPRGYEQYF
TGTGCCAGCAGCCCAAGGGGGTACGAGCAGTACTTC
>TRBD1|14|TRBV7-2|NA|TRBJ1-1
CASRQGAWNTEAFF
TGTGCCAGCAGGCAGGGGGCTTGGAACACTGAAGCTTTCTTT
>TRBD2|17|TRBV7-2|once|TRBJ2-1
CASSSGLAGYTYNEQFF
TGTGCCAGCAGCTCCGGACTAGCGGGATACACCTACAATGAGCAGTTCTTC
>TRBD1|15|TRBV11-3|NA|TRBJ2-1
CASSNRDRLPHEQFF
TGTGCCAGCAGCAACCGGGACAGGCTCCCTCATGAGCAGTTCTTC
>TRBD1|13|TRBV5-4|NA|TRBJ1-5
CASSSQGRQPQHF
TGTGCCAGCAGCTCACAGGGGCGACAGCCCCAGCATTTT
>TRBD2|15|TRBV7-2|NA|TRBJ2-3
CASSLASGFTDTQYF
TGTGCCAGCAGCTTAGCTAGCGGGTTCACAGATACGCAGTATTTT
>NA|14|TRBV7-8|NA|TRBJ2-2
CASTPRARGGELFF
TGTGCCAGCACCCCGAGGGCTAGGGGGGGGGAGCTGTTTTTT
>NA|13|TRBV29-1|once|TRBJ1-2
CSVPWGGEYGYTF
TGCAGCGTACCGTGGGGAGGAGAGTATGGCTACACCTTC